This T cell receptor beta chain was sequenced in a study of blood T cells in healthy people across ages (dated by TCRdb to 2013 to 2016). Looking at the study overall: Template switching captured roughly one uniquely barcoded TCR beta cDNA molecule per two T cells in model experiments. The study measured age-related changes in TCR beta repertoire diversity using deep sequencing normalized with unique cDNA molecular identifiers. The donors were divided into four age groups: young (average around 17 years), middle-aged (about 41), aged (around 59) and long-lived (82). To avoid experimental bias, donors of different ages were randomly spread across the sequencing lanes. For two donors (one aged 18 to 30 and one aged 80 or older), the study analyzed two additional independent replicas of 1 million unique cDNA reads from the same blood draw. The investigation overall reported the following: Estimates of total diversity based on one million sequenced T cells were regarded as lower bounds and as underestimates. As age increased, observed TCR beta diversity per million T cells dropped in a roughly linear way, and a significant reduction was already evident by age 40. Observed TCR beta diversity correlated strongly with the percentage of naive T cells measured by flow cytometry. The CMV infection status of donors was not known, potentially confounding age-related changes in expanded clonotypes. The long-lived group showed more naive CD4+ T cells, fewer expanded clones and increased TCR diversity than the aged group, suggesting age selection. Conclusive comparison of naive and antigen-experienced compartments was prevented by the profiling of bulk unsorted PBMCs.

The donors were some 36 Caucasian individuals from Russia, aged roughly 6 to 100 years, who were systemically healthy. About 9.6 milliliters of peripheral blood were collected from each donor into EDTA-treated Vacutainer tubes. PBMCs were isolated by Ficoll-Paque density-gradient centrifugation, with at least 7 million obtained per sample. Trizol reagent was used to extract total RNA from the PBMCs, yielding at least 5.5 micrograms per sample. For every donor, flow cytometry on a PBMC aliquot measured the percentage of naive CD45RAhigh/CD27high T cells. On this clonotype itself: Its antigen remains unidentified. Per-base quality was not reported, and no clone a single base away is much larger than it.

The method was 5' RACE. TCRdb shows the sequencer as Illumina HiSeq 2500. The second PCR ran for roughly 6 to 11 cycles and used a J-beta primer mix along with a sample-barcoded 5' primer. Each TCR beta cDNA molecule received a unique molecular identifier from a template-switch 5' adaptor carrying 12 random nucleotides. Each sample yielded at least 3 million CDR3-containing paired-end reads. All of the RNA was converted into first-strand cDNA using the Mint cDNA synthesis kit, with a TRBC-specific oligonucleotide serving as the primer. Following uracil-DNA glycosylase treatment, a first 18-cycle PCR with universal primers M1SS and BC2_uni_R was performed on all cDNA. Concerning the study's data processing: For normalization, 1 million high-quality reads, each with a distinct molecular identifier, were randomly selected from each sample. Instead of being binned into consensus sequences, reads with shared molecular identifiers were discarded. MiTCR, with a Q25 quality threshold and the strictest error-elimination algorithm, was used for CDR3 identification, clonotype clustering and error correction. A nonparametric unseen species model with Euler transformation was used to estimate a lower bound on total TCR beta diversity. Starting from the raw public reads, TCRdb applied fastp trimming at Q25, assembled clones with MiXCR and retained in-frame beta chains. Entries that share a CDR3 protein sequence are merged under the most common genes and DNA. TCRdb, not the authors, supplied the V and J calls. This sample gives about 800,000 distinct CDR3 sequences in total; roughly 60% of them show up just once. The ten largest clones add up to about 20% of the sample.

The sequenced sample consisted of blood. The TCR was taken from a man younger than 45 in good health.

The CDR3 reads as follows: CSVAQGLSGREQYF. The bases are TGCAGCGTTGCACAGGGACTGAGCGGGCGCGAGCAGTACTTC. This receptor chain uses TRBV29-1 and TRBJ2-7; the D segment is perhaps TRBD1 or TRBD2, each sharing 6 matched bases. From the cysteine through the phenylalanine, the CDR3 covers 14 amino acids. Only the CDR3 region is kept as DNA, spanning 42 bases read in frame from base 1. From the germline V gene, CDR1 is SQVTM and CDR2 is ANQGSEA. The trim is 4 bases for V and 6 bases for J, with a gap of 19 bases between the germline ends.